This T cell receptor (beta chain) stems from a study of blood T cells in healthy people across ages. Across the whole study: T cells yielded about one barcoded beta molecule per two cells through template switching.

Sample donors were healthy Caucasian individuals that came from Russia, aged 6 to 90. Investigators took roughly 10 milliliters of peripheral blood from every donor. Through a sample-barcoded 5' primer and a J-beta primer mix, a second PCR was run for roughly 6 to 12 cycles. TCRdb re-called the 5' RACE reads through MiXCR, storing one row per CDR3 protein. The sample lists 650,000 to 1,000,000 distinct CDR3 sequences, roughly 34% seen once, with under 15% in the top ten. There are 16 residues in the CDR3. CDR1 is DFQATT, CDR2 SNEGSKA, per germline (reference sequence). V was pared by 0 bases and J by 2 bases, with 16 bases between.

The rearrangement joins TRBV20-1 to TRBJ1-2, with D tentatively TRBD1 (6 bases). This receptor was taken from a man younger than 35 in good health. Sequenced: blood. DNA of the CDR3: TGCAGTGCTAGAGAAGGGGGTGATGGGGTCAACTATGGCTACACCTTC. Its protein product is CSAREGGDGVNYGYTF.